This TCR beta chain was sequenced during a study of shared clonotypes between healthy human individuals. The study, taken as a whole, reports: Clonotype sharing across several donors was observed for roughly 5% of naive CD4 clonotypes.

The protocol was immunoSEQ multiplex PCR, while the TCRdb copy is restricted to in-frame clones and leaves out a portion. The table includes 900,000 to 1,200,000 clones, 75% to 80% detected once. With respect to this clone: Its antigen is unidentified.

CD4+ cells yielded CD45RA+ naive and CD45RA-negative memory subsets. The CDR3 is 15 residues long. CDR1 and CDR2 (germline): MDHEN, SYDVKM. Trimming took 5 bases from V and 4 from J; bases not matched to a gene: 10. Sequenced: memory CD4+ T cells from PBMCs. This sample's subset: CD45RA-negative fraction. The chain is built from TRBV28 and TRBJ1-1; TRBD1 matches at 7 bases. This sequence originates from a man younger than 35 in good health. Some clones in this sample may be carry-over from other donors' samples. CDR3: CASSPRQGFFTEAFF. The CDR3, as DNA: TGTGCCAGCAGTCCCCGACAGGGATTCTTCACTGAAGCTTTCTTT.